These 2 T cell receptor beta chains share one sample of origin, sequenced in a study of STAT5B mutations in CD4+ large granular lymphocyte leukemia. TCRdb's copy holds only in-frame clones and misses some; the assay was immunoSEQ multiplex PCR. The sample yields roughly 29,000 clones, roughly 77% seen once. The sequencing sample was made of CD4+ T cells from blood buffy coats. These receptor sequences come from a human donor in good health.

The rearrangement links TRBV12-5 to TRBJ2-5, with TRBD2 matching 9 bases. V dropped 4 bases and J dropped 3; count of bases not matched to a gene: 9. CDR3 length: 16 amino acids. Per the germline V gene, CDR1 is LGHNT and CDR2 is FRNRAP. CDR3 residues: CASGSARGRVEETQYF. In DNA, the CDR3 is TGTGCTAGTGGTTCCGCCCGCGGGAGGGTGGAAGAGACCCAGTACTTC.

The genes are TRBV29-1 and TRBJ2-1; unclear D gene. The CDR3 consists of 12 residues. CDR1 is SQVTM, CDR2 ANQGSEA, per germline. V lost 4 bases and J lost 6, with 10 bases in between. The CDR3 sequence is CSVAENTNEQFF. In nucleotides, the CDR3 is TGCAGCGTTGCTGAGAATACCAATGAGCAGTTCTTC.